This T cell receptor (beta chain) was identified in a study of beta chain features in type 1 diabetes. Based on CD45RO/CCR7/CD25/CD127/CD95/CD27, CD4+ regulatory, stem cell-like memory, naive and central memory cells were sorted. Without exception, sorted populations had purity beyond 95%. The entirety of the isolated RNA underwent reverse transcription, so expressed TCRB transcripts were sequenced. Assay: immunoSEQ multiplex PCR; the TCRdb copy retains only in-frame clones and omits some. Found here are about 320,000 clones, 12% to 15% of them singletons; the top ten hold roughly 7%. Points from the study as a whole: Fewer insertions but more deletions were seen at VDJ junctions in type 1 diabetes patients.

Germline assignment: CDR1 SGHDT and CDR2 YYEEEE. V lost 2 bases to trimming and J lost 0 bases, with 16 bases between them. The CDR3 is 17 amino acids. As regards this clone: Its antigen is unidentified.

The sequence derives from a young man in good health. The sequenced material came from central memory CD4+ T cells from blood. V is TRBV5-6 and J is TRBJ2-3, with D possibly being TRBD1 (5 bases). The CDR3 DNA is TGTGCCAGCAGCTTAGGGTCAGGGCGACCTAGCACAGATACGCAGTATTTT. Protein product: CASSLGSGRPSTDTQYF.